This passage covers 19 T cell receptor beta chains from one sample sequenced in a study of T cell responses to AZD1222 COVID-19 vaccine. Clones were sequenced by immunoSEQ multiplex PCR, and TCRdb holds only the in-frame ones, with some missing. This sample yields fewer than 200,000 clones, of which roughly 94% are seen a single time; around 1.5% belongs to the top ten. The material was peripheral blood, obtained 28 days after the second AZD1222 dose. The origin of the receptors is an adult who received the AZD1222 COVID-19 vaccine.

The genes are TRBV27 and TRBJ1-5, with D unresolved. The CDR3 runs 16 residues. The germline V and J ends were trimmed by 1 base and 0 bases, with 10 bases remaining between them. Looked up from germline, CDR1 is MNHEY and CDR2 is SMNVEV (reference sequence). For the CDR3, the DNA is TGTGCCAGCAGTTTATTAGGGCAGCTTAGCAATCAGCCCCAGCATTTT. As protein: CASSLLGQLSNQPQHF.

The chain couples TRBV28 to TRBJ2-7; 7 positions match TRBD1. The V gene's germline CDR1 is MDHEN and CDR2 SYDVKM. V shed 4 bases, J shed 7 bases, and the junction held 10 bases outside the gene matches. The CDR3 totals 14 residues. The CDR3 DNA reads TGTGCCAGCAGTTACCAAGACAGGGTCAGAGAGCAGTACTTC. Encoded protein: CASSYQDRVREQYF.

V gene TRBV7-8 combines with J gene TRBJ1-5, with D uncertain. Trimming took 0 bases from V and 2 from J, leaving 5 bases between them. The CDR3 is 14 residues long. Germline loops: CDR1 SGHVS, CDR2 FQNEAQ. CDR3 protein: CASSLAEGNQPQHF. As DNA, the CDR3 is TGTGCCAGCAGCTTAGCTGAGGGCAATCAGCCCCAGCATTTT.

The chain couples TRBV5-4 to TRBJ2-1, with TRBD1 as a possible D gene (5 bases). CDR3 length: 14 residues. The V and J ends lost 0 bases and 7 bases respectively, with 11 bases between them. The germline V gene encodes CDR1 SGHNT and CDR2 YYREEE (reference sequence). The CDR3 loop reads CASSLAGNWNEQFF. CDR3 in DNA: TGTGCCAGCAGCTTGGCAGGGAATTGGAATGAGCAGTTCTTC.

The rearrangement uses TRBV28 and TRBJ1-6; a weak D match, TRBD1 (5 bases). Germline CDR1 MDHEN, CDR2 SYDVKM. Trimming shortened V by 8 bases and J by 7 bases, and 12 bases separated the two germline ends. This CDR3 comprises 13 residues. The CDR3 spells CASLRGGNSPLHF. The CDR3 nucleotides are TGTGCCAGCCTTCGGGGGGGGAATTCACCCCTCCACTTT.

V gene TRBV6-2 or TRBV6-3 combines with J gene TRBJ1-1; the D is unclear. The germline V and J ends were trimmed by 0 bases and 3 bases, with 8 bases remaining between them. The CDR3 runs to 14 residues. Germline assignment: CDR1 MNHEY and CDR2 SVGEGT. As DNA, the CDR3 is TGTGCCAGCAGTTACTCTGGGAGGGACACTGAAGCTTTCTTT. Its protein is CASSYSGRDTEAFF.

In its sample, this clone was seen once. The genes are TRBV5-5 and TRBJ2-7; TRBD1 or TRBD2 may be the D gene (5 bases each). The germline gives CDR1 SGHKS, CDR2 YYEKEE (reference sequence). V was trimmed by 3 bases and J by 6 bases, leaving 19 bases between them. This CDR3 comprises 15 residues. DNA for the CDR3: TGTGCCAGCAGCTCCAGACGGGACCCTGCCAGCGAGCAGTACTTC. Protein product: CASSSRRDPASEQYF.

The chain links TRBV19 to TRBJ1-4; D gene ambiguous. Deletions cut 0 bases from V and 11 bases from J, with 4 bases between. This CDR3 spans 11 amino acids. Germline CDR1 is LNHDA and CDR2 is SQIVND (reference sequence). CDR3 nucleotides: TGTGCCAGTAGTATAGAGGGGAAACTGTTTTTT. Its protein product is CASSIEGKLFF.

The chain employs TRBV29-1 and TRBJ2-3, with no clear D. The CDR3 totals 11 residues. CDR1 and CDR2 from the germline V gene are SQVTM and ANQGSEA. The DNA of the CDR3 is TGCACCTTCCGCCAAACAGATACGCAGTATTTT. It specifies CTFRQTDTQYF.

The V and J genes are TRBV4-1 and TRBJ1-5; D call uncertain. Trimming removed 3 bases at V and 3 bases at J, with 15 bases between. From germline, CDR1 is MGHRA and CDR2 YSYEKL. This CDR3 comprises 16 residues. CDR3 sequence reads: CASSHPAREFNQPQHF. CDR3 in DNA: TGCGCCAGCAGCCACCCAGCGAGGGAATTCAATCAGCCCCAGCATTTT.

The CDR3 loop reads CASRDYRVENTEAFF. The CDR3 region has the DNA TGTGCCAGTAGGGACTACAGGGTCGAGAACACTGAAGCTTTCTTT. The chain combines TRBV19 with TRBJ1-1; tentative D call: TRBD1 (6 bases). With 6 bases removed from V and 1 base from J, the gap between germline ends came to 15 bases. CDR1 is LNHDA, CDR2 SQIVND, per germline (reference sequence). The CDR3 length is 15 residues. Looking up the rest from reference TRBV19 and TRBJ1-1 gives the full variable domain: DGGITQSPKYLFRKEGQNVTLSCEQNLNHDAMYWYRQDPGQGLRLIYYSQIVNDFQKGDIAEGYSVSREKKESFPLTVTSAQKNPTAFYLCASRDYRVENTEAFFGQGTRLTVV.

V usage is TRBV20-1 and J usage is TRBJ1-3; D unresolved. From germline, CDR1 is DFQATT and CDR2 SNEGSKA (reference sequence). V shed 2 bases and J shed 7 bases, with 6 bases lying between them. The CDR3 totals 11 residues. The CDR3 spells CSARLGNTIYF. In nucleotides, the CDR3 is TGCAGTGCTAGATTGGGGAACACCATATATTTT.

The chain joins TRBV5-4 to TRBJ1-4, with D possibly TRBD1 on 6 matching bases. Trimming pared 3 bases from V and 0 bases from J, leaving 15 bases between. Germline V gives CDR1 SGHNT, CDR2 YYREEE (reference sequence). The CDR3 loop spans 17 amino acids. The CDR3 bases are TGTGCCAGCAGCTCAGGGGACATCCCTGCAACTAATGAAAAACTGTTTTTT. This gives the protein CASSSGDIPATNEKLFF.

This sequence joins TRBV20-1 and TRBJ1-2; D is undetermined. Germline assignment: CDR1 DFQATT and CDR2 SNEGSKA (reference sequence). This CDR3 has 11 amino acids. Trimming shortened V by 8 bases and J by 8 bases, and 15 bases separated the two germline ends. The CDR3 protein is CSTTNPRGYTF. The DNA of the CDR3 is TGCAGTACTACCAACCCCAGGGGCTACACCTTC.

This chain joins TRBV7-9 and TRBJ1-4, with a tentative D call TRBD1 (6 bases). The CDR3 has 18 residues. Germline lookup yields CDR1 SEHNR and CDR2 FQNEAQ (reference sequence). The V gene lost 1 base and the J gene lost 8 bases, with 23 bases spanning the gap. CDR3 in DNA: TGTGCCAGCAGCTTAGTTCGGAACTGGGGCGGACAGCCCGAAAAACTGTTTTTT. It encodes CASSLVRNWGGQPEKLFF. The full variable domain, completed using reference TRBV7-9 and TRBJ1-4, is DTGVSQNPRHKITKRGQNVTFRCDPISEHNRLYWYRQTLGQGPEFLTYFQNEAQLEKSRLLSDRFSAERPKGSFSTLEIQRTEQGDSAMYLCASSLVRNWGGQPEKLFFGSGTQLSVL.

This clone was counted a single time. The rearrangement uses TRBV3-1 (or the pseudogene TRBV3-2) and TRBJ2-5; TRBD2 aligns across 12 bases. Germline-derived CDR1 and CDR2 are LGHDT and YNNKEL (reference sequence). V was clipped by 4 bases and J by 5 bases; unmatched bases: 11. The CDR3 consists of 17 residues. The CDR3 spells CASSPYRTSGKFETQYF. CDR3 in DNA: TGTGCCAGCAGCCCATACAGGACTAGCGGGAAGTTTGAGACCCAGTACTTC.

This CDR3 reads CASSARDSSMNTEAFF. The CDR3 bases are TGTGCCAGCTCAGCCCGGGACAGTAGTATGAACACTGAAGCTTTCTTT. The gene calls are TRBV18 and TRBJ1-1, with 7 bases lining up with TRBD1. The ends lost 5 bases at V and 0 bases at J; junction bases unmatched: 9. The CDR3 extends over 16 amino acids. Germline V gene data show CDR1 as KGHSH and CDR2 as LQKENI.

The V and J genes are TRBV19 and TRBJ2-7; 7 nucleotides line up with TRBD1. V dropped 6 bases and J dropped 0; count of bases not matched to a gene: 5. Germline loops: CDR1 LNHDA, CDR2 SQIVND (reference sequence). CDR3 length: 14 amino acids. In DNA, the CDR3 is TGTGCCAGTAGATCATGGGACAGCTCCTACGAGCAGTACTTC. The encoded protein is CASRSWDSSYEQYF.

The genes are TRBV5-4 and TRBJ1-1, with D unclear. V lost 4 bases and J lost 2, with 12 bases in between. Germline assignment: CDR1 SGHNT and CDR2 YYREEE (reference sequence). The length of the CDR3 is 14 residues. Here the CDR3 reads CASSAPDGNTEAFF. The CDR3, as DNA: TGTGCCAGCAGCGCCCCGGACGGAAACACTGAAGCTTTCTTT.